These 27 T cell receptor beta chains were all obtained from the same sample, sequenced in a study of CD8+ T cells in alopecia areata. Sequencing templates came from extracted RNA that was reverse transcribed into cDNA. Sequencing used immunoSEQ multiplex PCR; TCRdb keeps in-frame clones, though not all of them. This table has about 130,000 clones, almost 50% appearing once. Specimen: CD8+ T cells sorted from blood, collected at week 0. Receptor source: a human donor with alopecia areata.

This clone came up a few times. In DNA form, the CDR3 reads TGTGCCAGCAGCCCGTCCGGGACTAGCGCGCACACCGGGGAGCTGTTTTTT. Translating it yields CASSPSGTSAHTGELFF. The rearrangement links TRBV4-2 to TRBJ2-2, with 10 bases lining up with TRBD2. Germline V CDR1 and CDR2: LGHNA, YNFKEQ. CDR3 length equals 17 residues. Trimming at V came to 4 bases and at J to 3 bases, leaving 8 bases not matched to a gene.

V gene TRBV6-5 combines with J gene TRBJ2-2, with 7 nucleotides matching TRBD1. Germline CDR1 and CDR2: MNHEY and SVGAGI. The CDR3 runs to 12 residues. Trimming removed 11 bases from V and 6 bases from J; junction bases left unmatched: 6. The CDR3 reads CAVGGQAGELFF. CDR3 DNA: TGTGCCGTTGGCGGACAGGCCGGGGAGCTGTTTTTT.

The chain has TRBV30 and TRBJ2-7, with D perhaps TRBD1 (5 bases). The CDR3 contains 12 residues. Trimming cost V 2 bases and J 6 bases, with 11 bases left between them. Germline CDR1 reads GTSNPN; CDR2 reads SVGIG (reference sequence). CDR3 amino acids: CAWSPDSPEQYF. In DNA form, the CDR3 reads TGTGCCTGGAGTCCTGACAGCCCCGAGCAGTACTTC.

This clone has just a few counts. The chain links TRBV19 to TRBJ1-5; D is ambiguous. CDR3 size: 15 residues. CDR1 and CDR2 from the germline V gene are LNHDA and SQIVND (reference sequence). Trimming shortened V by 1 base and J by 6 bases, and 13 bases separated the two germline ends. The CDR3 DNA is TGTGCCAGTAGTATAGTCTCCGGTTCTGGTCAGCCCCAGCATTTT. Protein: CASSIVSGSGQPQHF.

In its sample, this clone was seen a few times. The V gene is TRBV6-5, the J gene TRBJ2-1; D not resolved. The CDR3 is 14 residues long. V gave up 6 bases and J gave up 4 bases, with 13 bases separating them. Germline V gives CDR1 MNHEY, CDR2 SVGAGI. In DNA, the CDR3 is TGTGCCAGCAGCCGAGACGAGTTGTACAATGAGCAGTTCTTC. Translating gives CASSRDELYNEQFF.

This chain links TRBV7-9 with TRBJ1-5, with 7 bases fitting TRBD1. The V and J ends lost 1 base and 5 bases, in that order; junction bases with no gene match: 8. The length of the CDR3 is 16 residues. Germline V CDR1 and CDR2: SEHNR, FQNEAQ (reference sequence). The CDR3 DNA is TGTGCCAGCAGCTTAGGAGAGACAGGGCGCGATCAGCCCCAGCATTTT. Its protein product is CASSLGETGRDQPQHF.

The chain carries TRBV13 and TRBJ1-1; D possibly corresponds to TRBD1 (5 bases). Per germline, CDR1 PRHDT and CDR2 FYEKMQ (reference sequence). This CDR3 contains 15 residues. Trimming took off 2 bases at V and 5 bases at J, with 15 bases between the two ends. The CDR3 region is CASSLKGWGGTEAFF. For the CDR3, the DNA is TGTGCCAGCAGCTTAAAGGGGTGGGGAGGAACTGAAGCTTTCTTT.

This clone was picked up one time. V gene TRBV2 combines with J gene TRBJ1-5; D gene unclear. Germline CDR1 SNHLY, CDR2 FYNNEI. CDR3 length: 14 residues. Trimming shortened V by 4 bases and J by 7 bases, and 14 bases separated the two germline ends. For the CDR3, the DNA is TGTGCCAGCAGTGGGGCGGGTTTTGGGCAGCCCCAGCATTTT. It translates to CASSGAGFGQPQHF.

The chain uses TRBV10-3 and TRBJ2-7; D not resolved. Trimming stripped 3 bases from V and 2 bases from J, with 14 bases between. The length of the CDR3 is 15 residues. Germline CDR1 reads ENHRY; CDR2 reads SYGVKD. CDR3 DNA sequence: TGTGCCATCAGTGAAGACATCATGGGGACCTACGAGCAGTACTTC. Translated, it gives CAISEDIMGTYEQYF.

This clone was observed a few times. This CDR3 reads CASSYLLDSAGNTIYF. The CDR3 DNA reads TGTGCCAGCAGTTATCTTTTAGACTCCGCTGGAAACACCATATATTTT. V usage is TRBV7-9 and J usage is TRBJ1-3; no firm D call. V lost 6 bases, J lost 2 bases, and 17 bases lay in between. There are 16 residues in the CDR3. The V gene's germline CDR1 is SEHNR and CDR2 FQNEAQ (reference sequence).

The chain is built from TRBV7-9 and TRBJ2-7; D remains ambiguous. The CDR3 is made up of 13 amino acids. V lost 5 bases and J 4 bases, leaving 12 bases between the germline ends. The V gene's germline CDR1 is SEHNR and CDR2 FQNEAQ (reference sequence). The CDR3 nucleotides are TGTGCCAGCAGCAGTGCCTCCCAATACGAGCAGTACTTC. Encoded protein: CASSSASQYEQYF.

V is TRBV5-1 and J is TRBJ2-7; 9 nucleotides line up with TRBD2. The CDR3 runs to 14 residues. In germline, CDR1 is SGHRS, CDR2 YFSETQ. V shed 4 bases, J shed 5 bases, and the junction held 7 bases outside the gene matches. Written as DNA, the CDR3 is TGCGCCAGCAGCCGTAGCGGGGGAATTAACGAGCAGTACTTC. It is translated as CASSRSGGINEQYF.

Only a few counts were recorded for this clone. The rearrangement links TRBV5-1 to TRBJ1-3; 8 nucleotides match TRBD1. Germline trimming cut 3 bases from V and 4 bases from J; bases unmatched to any gene: 0. CDR1 and CDR2 (germline): SGHRS, YFSETQ. The CDR3 extends over 13 amino acids. The CDR3 is CASSWTGGNTIYF. CDR3 bases: TGCGCCAGCAGCTGGACAGGGGGAAACACCATATATTTT.

The CDR3 protein is CASSDRAGANQPQHF. CDR3 DNA: TGTGCCAGCAGTGACAGGGCAGGGGCTAATCAGCCCCAGCATTTT. The chain has TRBV6-4 and TRBJ1-5; tentatively, D is TRBD1 (6 bases). The CDR3 is made up of 15 amino acids. CDR1 and CDR2 (germline): MRHNA, SNTAGT. With 2 bases removed from V and 4 bases from J, the gap between germline ends came to 12 bases.

The chain is built from TRBV30 and TRBJ1-3; D unclear. The V gene's germline CDR1 is GTSNPN and CDR2 SVGIG (reference sequence). V lost 7 bases, J lost 2 bases, and 9 bases lay in between. The CDR3 spans 12 residues. The CDR3 DNA sequence: TGTGCCTCTCTTAGCCCTGGAAACACCATATATTTT. Its protein is CASLSPGNTIYF. Variable domain in full (rest from reference TRBV30 and TRBJ1-3): SQTIHQWPATLVQPVGSPLSLECTVEGTSNPNLYWYRQAAGRGLQLLFYSVGIGQISSEVPQNLSASRPQDRQFILSSKKLLLSDSGFYLCASLSPGNTIYFGEGSWLTVV.

This clone occurred a few times. This chain joins TRBV29-1 and TRBJ1-3, with 8 bases lining up with TRBD1. This CDR3 has 14 residues. The germline CDR1 and CDR2 sequences are SQVTM and ANQGSEA. Losses at the gene ends were 4 bases for V and 4 bases for J; bases not matched to a gene: 6. CDR3 DNA sequence: TGCAGCGTTGTGGGACAGGCCCGCGGAAACACCATATATTTT. Protein sequence: CSVVGQARGNTIYF.

This clone showed up just a few times. The V call is TRBV7-9, the J call TRBJ2-1; 11 bases fit TRBD2. V shed 5 bases and J 6 bases; nucleotides not matched to a gene: 6. Germline V lookup: CDR1 SEHNR, CDR2 FQNEAQ (reference sequence). The CDR3 covers 15 residues. DNA of the CDR3: TGTGCCAGCAGCCCGACTAGCGGGGAACTCAATGAGCAGTTCTTC. Its translation is CASSPTSGELNEQFF.

This sequence joins TRBV29-1 and TRBJ1-1; D possibly corresponds to TRBD1 (5 bases). Germline V gene data show CDR1 as SQVTM and CDR2 as ANQGSEA. The CDR3 is made up of 13 amino acids. The ends were cut back, 3 bases at V and 3 bases at J, with 11 bases in the middle. CDR3 DNA sequence: TGCAGCGTTGAGACAGATCCGGACACTGAAGCTTTCTTT. This encodes CSVETDPDTEAFF.

Remarks on this clone: A read error may produce the germline difference seen at one junction end. The chain combines TRBV7-8 with TRBJ2-7, with unresolved D. This CDR3 spans 14 amino acids. The V gene's germline CDR1 is SGHVS and CDR2 FQNEAQ. The CDR3 nucleotides read TGTGCCAGCAGCCCGGGTGTGAGGTTGTACGAGGAGTACTTC. Protein: CASSPGVRLYEEYF.

CDR3 bases: TGTGCCAGCAGCTATGGGGCCAGTAGCGAGCAGTACTTC. Its translation: CASSYGASSEQYF. The V gene is TRBV7-9, the J gene TRBJ2-7, with D maybe TRBD1 (5 bases). The CDR3 sequence is 13 residues long. The V gene lost 4 bases and the J gene lost 6 bases, with 13 bases spanning the gap. The germline V gene encodes CDR1 SEHNR and CDR2 FQNEAQ (reference sequence).

Points on this clone: In the same sample, other DNA sequences code for this CDR3. The rearrangement links TRBV29-1 to TRBJ2-5, with D possibly TRBD2 on 7 matching bases. The CDR3 runs 14 residues. From germline, CDR1 is SQVTM and CDR2 ANQGSEA. Trimming stripped 1 base from V and 1 base from J, with 10 bases between. Here the CDR3 DNA reads TGCAGCGTTGAAGGGAGGGGGGGCCAAGAGACCCAGTACTTC. Amino acid sequence: CSVEGRGGQETQYF.

The chain carries TRBV29-1 and TRBJ2-5; possible D gene TRBD2, 6 bases. CDR3 length equals 13 residues. V was clipped by 1 base and J by 5 bases, with 11 bases between them. The germline CDR1 and CDR2 sequences are SQVTM and ANQGSEA. The CDR3, as DNA: TGCAGCGTTGAAGGGGAGGCGGGGGAGACCCAGTACTTC. Translated, it gives CSVEGEAGETQYF.

The chain employs TRBV19 and TRBJ2-1; possibly TRBD1 or TRBD2 for D (5 bases each). V was pared by 7 bases and J by 0 bases, with 16 bases between. This CDR3 region has 16 residues. Germline V lookup: CDR1 LNHDA, CDR2 SQIVND (reference sequence). CDR3 amino acids: CASNQWGPSSYNEQFF. Written as DNA, the CDR3 is TGTGCCAGTAACCAATGGGGACCCAGCTCCTACAATGAGCAGTTCTTC.

The gene calls are TRBV5-6 and TRBJ1-5, with 9 bases that match TRBD1. CDR1 SGHDT and CDR2 YYEEEE come from the germline V gene. The CDR3 totals 17 residues. V trimming: 2 bases; J trimming: 0 bases; junction bases outside the gene matches: 6. DNA for the CDR3: TGTGCCAGCAGCTTATCGACAGGGGGATATAGCAATCAGCCCCAGCATTTT. Its protein product is CASSLSTGGYSNQPQHF.

The rearrangement links TRBV29-1 to TRBJ2-3; 13 nucleotides agree with TRBD2. The CDR3 totals 16 residues. Trimming removed 5 bases from V and 4 bases from J; junction bases left unmatched: 9. CDR1 and CDR2 from the germline V gene are SQVTM and ANQGSEA. The CDR3 DNA sequence: TGCAGCGTTTTTGGGACTAGCGGGGTCAGAGCAGATACGCAGTATTTT. The encoded protein is CSVFGTSGVRADTQYF.

The chain combines TRBV28 with TRBJ1-2; D call uncertain. V lost 4 bases, J lost 0 bases, and 12 bases lay in between. The germline V gene encodes CDR1 MDHEN and CDR2 SYDVKM. This CDR3 comprises 15 residues. Here the CDR3 DNA reads TGTGCCAGCAGTTCCCCTCACACGACTAACTATGGCTACACCTTC. This codes for CASSSPHTTNYGYTF.

The J gene is TRBJ2-7, the V gene TRBV5-6, with no clear D. Germline V gene data show CDR1 as SGHDT and CDR2 as YYEEEE. CDR3 length: 14 amino acids. With 4 bases removed from V and 1 base from J, the gap between germline ends came to 12 bases. This chain's CDR3 is CASSVGHFSYEQYF. In DNA, the CDR3 is TGTGCCAGCAGCGTCGGCCACTTTTCCTACGAGCAGTACTTC.